This TCR beta chain was observed in a study of T cell repertoires in cytomegalovirus infection. CDR3 size: 14 residues. Deletions cut 1 base from V and 2 bases from J, with 5 bases between. Germline CDR1 and CDR2: SGHTA and FQGNSA. From the reads, TCRdb called clonotypes with MiXCR, one entry per CDR3 protein. The sample yields roughly 230,000 distinct CDR3 sequences, 10% to 15% seen once. Study outcomes and limitations: Ex vivo, HLA-C-restricted CMV-specific TCR beta clonotypes prevailed over the rest of the response. Of the TCR beta families, the public ones yielded a cumulative frequency that identified carriers of CMV plus the relevant HLA.

This clonotype has ten or more counts. No antigen is known for it. V and J are TRBV7-2 and TRBJ2-2; D unclear. The sequence was obtained from a human donor in good health (CMV status not recorded). Some clones in this sample may be carry-over from other donors' samples. The sequencing sample was made of PBMCs. CDR3 in DNA: TGTGCCAGCAGCTTAGGGCACAACACCGGGGAGCTGTTTTTT. Amino acid sequence: CASSLGHNTGELFF.